A single sample gave rise to the 15 T cell receptor beta chains below, sequenced in a study of cytomegalovirus exposure and HLA in healthy donors. 60 Vbeta and 13 Jbeta primers were used in PCR. Produced via immunoSEQ multiplex PCR; TCRdb's table is partial and in-frame only. The table records about 89,000 clones, less than 80% of them present only once. Sequenced input: PBMCs. Receptor source: a male donor in good health and CMV-seronegative.

This chain links TRBV19 with TRBJ2-2, with a possible D match to TRBD2 (5 bases). Trimming pared 6 bases from V and 4 bases from J, leaving 15 bases between. Germline-derived CDR1 and CDR2 are LNHDA and SQIVND (reference sequence). The CDR3 totals 15 residues. The chain's CDR3 is CASRPGSRVTGELFF. The DNA for the CDR3 is TGTGCCAGTAGGCCAGGCTCGAGGGTCACCGGGGAGCTGTTTTTT.

The chain uses TRBV6-5 and TRBJ2-7; 7 bases line up with TRBD1. The J segment lost 5 bases and the V segment lost 6 bases, leaving 10 bases of the junction unmatched. This CDR3 is built from 14 residues. In germline, CDR1 is MNHEY, CDR2 SVGAGI. DNA of the CDR3: TGTGCCAGCAGCACAAACAGGGGACGCGACGAGCAGTACTTC. Translated, it gives CASSTNRGRDEQYF.

This clone has more than one count but fewer than ten. This chain links TRBV5-8 with TRBJ2-7, with D uncertain. The germline V gene encodes CDR1 SGHTS and CDR2 YDEGEE. Trimming cost V 2 bases and J 0 bases, with 9 bases left between them. The CDR3 runs to 14 residues. The CDR3 here is CASSLIRVSYEQYF. The CDR3 DNA reads TGTGCCAGCAGCTTAATACGGGTCTCCTACGAGCAGTACTTC.

The CDR3 bases are TGTGCCAGCAGCTTGGGCGGGTTCTCCTACAATGAGCAGTTCTTC. As protein: CASSLGGFSYNEQFF. V gene TRBV5-6 combines with J gene TRBJ2-1; D possibly corresponds to TRBD2 (5 bases). The length of the CDR3 is 15 residues. V was clipped by 0 bases and J by 0 bases, with 7 bases between them. The germline CDR1 and CDR2 sequences are SGHDT and YYEEEE.

This CDR3 reads CASSQRPGTGTNTGELFF. The CDR3 bases are TGCGCCAGCAGCCAAAGACCGGGAACGGGAACTAACACCGGGGAGCTGTTTTTT. The V and J genes are TRBV4-3 and TRBJ2-2; D perhaps matches TRBD2 (5 bases). The CDR3 covers 18 residues. The V end lost 2 bases, the J end lost 2 bases, and 18 bases lay between the germline ends. Germline V CDR1 and CDR2: LGHNA, YSLEER.

The V and J genes are TRBV19 and TRBJ1-1, with D unresolved. V shed 0 bases and J shed 2 bases, with 10 bases lying between them. Germline assignment: CDR1 LNHDA and CDR2 SQIVND (reference sequence). This CDR3 region has 15 residues. Here the CDR3 reads CASSIDLGSNTEAFF. The CDR3 DNA sequence: TGTGCCAGTAGTATAGATCTGGGGAGTAACACTGAAGCTTTCTTT. The complete variable domain, with remaining parts taken from reference TRBV19 and TRBJ1-1, reads DGGITQSPKYLFRKEGQNVTLSCEQNLNHDAMYWYRQDPGQGLRLIYYSQIVNDFQKGDIAEGYSVSREKKESFPLTVTSAQKNPTAFYLCASSIDLGSNTEAFFGQGTRLTVV.

V gene TRBV5-6 combines with J gene TRBJ2-1, with 7 bases aligning to TRBD1. Germline V gene data show CDR1 as SGHDT and CDR2 as YYEEEE. This CDR3 is built from 14 residues. Trimming at V came to 4 bases and at J to 2 bases, leaving 3 bases not matched to a gene. The CDR3 DNA follows: TGTGCCAGCAGCCCGGACAGGACCTACAATGAGCAGTTCTTC. Residues: CASSPDRTYNEQFF.

A few counts support this clone. The chain combines TRBV20-1 with TRBJ1-1, with D possibly matching TRBD1 (5 bases). V lost 5 bases to trimming and J lost 4 bases, with 8 bases between them. Germline V gene data show CDR1 as DFQATT and CDR2 as SNEGSKA (reference sequence). The CDR3 has 11 residues. The CDR3 region has the DNA TGCAGTGCTCCAAGGGGCACTGAAGCTTTCTTT. Amino acid sequence: CSAPRGTEAFF.

The chain links TRBV6-6 to TRBJ1-2; D unresolved. V was trimmed by 4 bases and J by 5 bases, leaving 14 bases between them. The CDR3 extends over 14 amino acids. Germline V gene data show CDR1 as MNHNY and CDR2 as SVGAGI (reference sequence). The CDR3 nucleotides are TGTGCCAGCAGTTCCTTCGACGGGGAGTATGGCTACACCTTC. Amino acid sequence: CASSSFDGEYGYTF.

The chain combines TRBV29-1 with TRBJ2-3, with D perhaps matching TRBD2 (6 bases). In germline, CDR1 is SQVTM, CDR2 ANQGSEA. This CDR3 region has 12 residues. Trimming took 8 bases from V and 6 from J, leaving 15 bases between them. The CDR3 DNA is TGCAGCCACTTGGAGGGGTCCGATACGCAGTATTTT. This gives the protein CSHLEGSDTQYF.

J is TRBJ1-1 and V is TRBV4-3, with D perhaps matching TRBD1 (6 bases). V dropped 3 bases and J dropped 1 base, with 24 bases sitting between them. The germline gives CDR1 LGHNA, CDR2 YSLEER. The CDR3 sequence is 19 residues long. CDR3 sequence: CASSHAGAQGYRGNTEAFF. The CDR3 DNA sequence: TGCGCCAGCAGCCACGCAGGGGCTCAAGGGTACCGCGGGAACACTGAAGCTTTCTTT.

V and J are TRBV29-1 and TRBJ1-2; 10 bases are shared with TRBD1. With V trimmed by 4 bases and J by 7 bases, 6 bases remained unmatched. CDR1 is SQVTM and CDR2 is ANQGSEA in the germline V gene. This CDR3 region has 13 residues. CDR3 bases: TGCAGCGTTGGGGGACAGGGGCTCCCTGGCTACACCTTC. Translation gives CSVGGQGLPGYTF.

CDR3 residues: CASSGRVNEKLFF. In DNA form, the CDR3 reads TGTGCCAGCAGTGGCCGGGTTAATGAAAAACTGTTTTTT. The chain is built from TRBV28 and TRBJ1-4; D gene ambiguous. The V gene lost 5 bases and the J gene lost 4 bases, with 8 bases spanning the gap. From germline, CDR1 is MDHEN and CDR2 SYDVKM. CDR3 size: 13 residues.

This chain joins TRBV19 and TRBJ1-1, with 7 positions matching TRBD1. The V segment lost 5 bases and the J segment 1 base; nucleotides outside the gene matches: 7. The CDR3 loop spans 15 amino acids. Germline CDR1 and CDR2: LNHDA and SQIVND (reference sequence). CDR3 bases: TGTGCCAGTAGTGTCCGACAGGGTTCGAACACTGAAGCTTTCTTT. This translates into CASSVRQGSNTEAFF.

The rearrangement links TRBV10-3 to TRBJ2-1, with D perhaps matching TRBD1 (5 bases). The length of the CDR3 is 18 residues. Germline CDR1 reads ENHRY; CDR2 reads SYGVKD. Trimming took off 3 bases at V and 0 bases at J, with 18 bases between the two ends. Here the CDR3 reads CAISDRTGANSSYNEQFF. The CDR3 nucleotides are TGTGCCATCAGTGATCGCACTGGGGCAAATAGCTCCTACAATGAGCAGTTCTTC.